Listed below are T cell receptor beta chains from one sample, sequenced in a study of response to subunit inactivated influenza vaccine. TCRdb fed the RT-PCR reads into MiXCR, producing one record per CDR3 protein. In the table there are under 500,000 distinct CDR3 sequences, 10% to 11% of which are singletons. This specimen was PBMCs from blood, taken 40 to 50 days after vaccination. Receptor source: a man aged 45-65 years who received an inactivated influenza vaccine. Each CDR3 is given with its conserved first and last residue. A D gene is named only where the DNA matches it firmly. Clone size, where shown, is once, few, many, or a class for clones that have expanded.

D gene,J gene,clone size,V gene,CDR3 protein,CDR3 DNA
TRBD2,TRBJ2-7,few,TRBV6-2/TRBV6-3,CASRSGTSGIHEQYF,TGTGCCAGCAGATCCGGGACTAGCGGTATCCACGAGCAGTACTTC
NA,TRBJ2-1,NA,TRBV5-4,CASSANRYTSYNEQFF,TGTGCCAGCAGCGCAAACAGGTATACCTCCTACAATGAGCAGTTCTTC
NA,TRBJ2-6,NA,TRBV10-3,CAMGAGANVLTF,TGTGCCATGGGAGCCGGGGCCAACGTCCTGACTTTC
NA,TRBJ1-2,NA,TRBV7-9,CATTGRKNGYTF,TGTGCCACAACGGGACGGAAGAATGGCTACACCTTC
NA,TRBJ1-6,few,TRBV27,CASSLSMDSPLHF,TGTGCCAGCAGTTTAAGTATGGATTCACCCCTCCACTTT
TRBD2,TRBJ2-5,few,TRBV5-6,CASSILTSGGHLFQETQYF,TGTGCCAGCAGCATCCTTACTAGCGGGGGGCATCTCTTCCAAGAGACCCAGTACTTC
TRBD1,TRBJ2-7,NA,TRBV7-9,CASSTPRTGQREQYF,TGTGCCAGCAGCACGCCAAGGACAGGGCAACGCGAGCAGTACTTC
NA,TRBJ2-5,NA,TRBV5-1,CASSPEVTQETQYF,TGCGCCAGCAGCCCTGAGGTAACCCAAGAGACCCAGTACTTC
TRBD1,TRBJ1-2,few,TRBV12-3/TRBV12-4,CASTQGRNYGYTF,TGTGCCAGCACACAGGGGAGGAACTATGGCTACACCTTC
TRBD1,TRBJ2-3,many,TRBV20-1,CSALQGQGGTDTQYF,TGCAGTGCTTTACAGGGGCAAGGAGGCACAGATACGCAGTATTTT
TRBD1,TRBJ2-7,NA,TRBV20-1,CSASRGHTYEHYF,TGCAGTGCCTCCAGGGGGCATACCTACGAGCACTACTTC
TRBD1,TRBJ1-5,NA,TRBV4-2,CASSQDLGTGGSNQPQHF,TGTGCCAGCAGCCAAGATCTTGGGACAGGGGGGAGCAATCAGCCCCAGCATTTT
NA,TRBJ1-5,NA,TRBV4-3,CASSQDTSVKPQHF,TGCGCCAGCAGCCAAGACACGTCTGTAAAGCCCCAGCATTTT
NA,TRBJ2-1,few,TRBV24-1,CATSGAGSDEQFF,TGTGCCACCAGTGGGGCCGGGAGCGATGAGCAGTTCTTC
NA,TRBJ2-1,many,TRBV5-1,CASSFTSEQFF,TGCGCCAGCAGCTTTACGAGTGAGCAGTTCTTC
TRBD2,TRBJ2-2,NA,TRBV28,CASSWLAGGPLGELFF,TGTGCCAGCAGTTGGCTAGCGGGAGGGCCACTCGGGGAGCTGTTTTTT
NA,TRBJ2-7,NA,TRBV29-1,CSVWGAGGYEQYF,TGCAGCGTCTGGGGGGCAGGGGGCTACGAGCAGTACTTC
TRBD2,TRBJ2-7,many,TRBV20-1,CSARTGTSGYEQYF,TGCAGTGCTAGAACCGGGACTAGCGGATACGAGCAGTACTTC
NA,TRBJ2-3,NA,TRBV27,CASKPADTDTQYF,TGTGCCAGCAAACCAGCGGACACAGATACGCAGTATTTT
TRBD1,TRBJ2-5,many,TRBV10-3,CAISEPDRGQTQYF,TGTGCCATCAGTGAGCCGGACAGGGGTCAGACCCAGTACTTC
TRBD2,TRBJ2-7,few,TRBV3-1,CASSQEGLAGSYEQYF,TGTGCCAGCAGCCAAGAAGGACTAGCGGGGAGCTACGAGCAGTACTTC
NA,TRBJ2-1,few,TRBV5-1,CASSFPSGGNEQFF,TGCGCCAGCAGCTTCCCGAGTGGCGGCAATGAGCAGTTCTTC
NA,TRBJ1-2,few,TRBV12-3/TRBV12-4,CASSPNRRDGYTF,TGTGCCAGCAGTCCTAACAGGAGAGATGGCTACACCTTC
NA,TRBJ2-1,NA,TRBV24-1,CATSQGPYNEQFF,TGTGCCACCAGTCAGGGACCCTACAATGAGCAGTTCTTC
NA,TRBJ2-2,NA,TRBV4-3,CASSQFKGQTGELFF,TGCGCCAGCAGCCAGTTCAAGGGCCAGACCGGGGAGCTGTTTTTT
TRBD1,TRBJ2-1,NA,TRBV5-1,CASSSQTGSYNEQFF,TGCGCCAGCAGCTCTCAGACAGGGTCCTACAATGAGCAGTTCTTC
TRBD2,TRBJ2-1,few,TRBV5-1,CASSKLAGGRASYNEQFF,TGCGCCAGCAGTAAACTAGCGGGAGGCCGCGCCTCCTACAATGAGCAGTTCTTC
NA,TRBJ2-7,many,TRBV7-8,CASSLAPHGYEQYF,TGTGCCAGCAGCTTAGCCCCCCATGGCTACGAGCAGTACTTC